The next 8 T cell receptor beta chains were all read from a single sample in a study of beta chain features in type 1 diabetes. Notes on the study in general: In all four CD4+ subsets, TCRB CDR3 length was significantly, moderately reduced in type 1 diabetes.

The study reverse transcribed the entire isolated RNA, so it sequenced expressed TCRB transcripts. TCRdb's copy holds only in-frame clones and misses some; the assay was immunoSEQ multiplex PCR. Of about 640,000 clones detected, roughly 12% appear once; the ten largest clones hold around 0.12%. Their recognized antigens are unknown. Input material: naive CD4+ T cells from blood. Source of these receptors: a young man with type 1 diabetes.

Details on this clone: Different DNA sequences within this sample yield the same CDR3. The chain is built from TRBV2 and TRBJ2-5; 12 nucleotides agree with TRBD2. V shed 4 bases and J 5 bases; nucleotides not matched to a gene: 5. This CDR3 has 15 amino acids. The germline V gene has CDR1 SNHLY and CDR2 FYNNEI. The CDR3 DNA sequence: TGTGCCAGCAGTGGGGCTAGCGGGGGGGCCGAGACCCAGTACTTC. It codes for CASSGASGGAETQYF. Looking up the rest from reference TRBV2 and TRBJ2-5 gives the full variable domain: EPEVTQTPSHQVTQMGQEVILRCVPISNHLYFYWYRQILGQKVEFLVSFYNNEISEKSEIFDDQFSVERPDGSNFTLKIRSTKLEDSAMYFCASSGASGGAETQYFGPGTRLLVL.

This clone was counted only a few times. The chain recombines TRBV4-2 with TRBJ2-2, with TRBD2 matching over 10 bases. The CDR3 is 19 amino acids. CDR1 is LGHNA, CDR2 YNFKEQ, per germline. J lost 0 bases, V lost 1 base, and 8 bases had no gene match. The CDR3 region is CASSQGLVAGGANTGELFF. CDR3 nucleotides: TGTGCCAGCAGCCAAGGGTTGGTAGCGGGGGGCGCGAACACCGGGGAGCTGTTTTTT.

This clone has more than one count but fewer than ten. This chain uses TRBV7-9 with TRBJ2-6, with 7 bases identical to TRBD1. V lost 1 base, J lost 0 bases, and 3 bases stayed unmatched. The CDR3 contains 17 residues. Per the germline V gene, CDR1 is SEHNR and CDR2 is FQNEAQ (reference sequence). In nucleotides, the CDR3 is TGTGCCAGCAGCTTAGAGACAGGGATCTCTGGGGCCAACGTCCTGACTTTC. It encodes CASSLETGISGANVLTF.

This clone was observed a few times. J is TRBJ1-2 and V is TRBV6-5, with unresolved D. The CDR3 has 14 residues. V lost 8 bases and J lost 8, with 21 bases in between. Germline values: CDR1 MNHEY, CDR2 SVGAGI. The CDR3 region is CASWSATDRGGYTF. As DNA, the CDR3 is TGTGCCAGCTGGTCCGCCACCGACCGAGGGGGCTACACCTTC.

This clone has a handful of counts. This CDR3 is CASSARTGSTGELFF. The CDR3 bases are TGTGCCAGCAGTGCCCGGACAGGTTCTACCGGGGAGCTGTTTTTT. The chain carries TRBV2 and TRBJ2-2; the match to TRBD1 covers 7 bases. Germline CDR1 reads SNHLY; CDR2 reads FYNNEI. Trimming took 4 bases from V and 5 from J; bases not matched to a gene: 7. This CDR3 spans 15 amino acids.

The chain couples TRBV4-2 to TRBJ2-1, with 9 bases matching TRBD1. V gave up 1 base and J gave up 1 base; unmatched junction bases: 5. Per germline, CDR1 LGHNA and CDR2 YNFKEQ. The CDR3 contains 17 residues. CDR3 nucleotides: TGTGCCAGCAGCCAAGTGGACGGACAGGGGTCCTACAATGAGCAGTTCTTC. This encodes CASSQVDGQGSYNEQFF.

This chain connects TRBV5-4 to TRBJ2-4; TRBD1 matches 7 bases. Germline CDR1 reads SGHNT; CDR2 reads YYREEE (reference sequence). The V segment lost 0 bases and the J segment 1 base; nucleotides outside the gene matches: 7. This CDR3 comprises 17 residues. The CDR3 reads CASSLGQGGTAKNIQYF. The CDR3 DNA sequence: TGTGCCAGCAGCTTGGGACAAGGGGGCACGGCCAAAAACATTCAGTACTTC.

The chain couples TRBV9 to TRBJ2-3; D gene ambiguous. V was trimmed by 1 base and J by 0 bases, leaving 6 bases between them. CDR1 and CDR2 (germline): SGDLS, YYNGEE. The CDR3 extends over 14 amino acids. The CDR3 DNA sequence: TGTGCCAGCAGCGTATTCTCTAGCACAGATACGCAGTATTTT. This encodes CASSVFSSTDTQYF. Full variable domain (missing parts from reference TRBV9 and TRBJ2-3): DSGVTQTPKHLITATGQRVTLRCSPRSGDLSVYWYQQSLDQGLQFLIQYYNGEERAKGNILERFSAQQFPDLHSELNLSSLELGDSALYFCASSVFSSTDTQYFGPGTRLTVL.